The 15 T cell receptor beta chains given below trace back to one sample, sequenced in a study of blood T cell repertoires in COVID-19. This table comes from immunoSEQ multiplex PCR, and its TCRdb copy is limited to in-frame clones, with some not included. The table lists around 150,000 clones, just under 85% of them singletons. Material for sequencing was PBMCs or T cells enriched from blood (not recorded which). All receptors derive from a woman aged 45-59 years with acute COVID-19.

This chain joins TRBV19 and TRBJ2-1; 9 bases are a match to TRBD2. Germline V gives CDR1 LNHDA, CDR2 SQIVND (reference sequence). V dropped 6 bases and J dropped 9; count of bases not matched to a gene: 15. This CDR3 has 16 amino acids. The chain's CDR3 is CASRQLLAGGQSEQFF. CDR3 DNA sequence: TGTGCCAGTAGACAACTACTTGCGGGAGGGCAAAGTGAGCAGTTCTTC.

This sequence joins TRBV13 and TRBJ2-5, with TRBD2 identical over 8 bases. Trimming took 5 bases from V and 5 from J; bases not matched to a gene: 10. The CDR3 is made up of 15 amino acids. Germline loops: CDR1 PRHDT, CDR2 FYEKMQ (reference sequence). This CDR3 reads CASSPISGSRETQYF. The CDR3, as DNA: TGTGCCAGCAGCCCTATAAGCGGGAGTAGGGAGACCCAGTACTTC.

This sequence joins TRBV11-2 and TRBJ2-5; the D gene is possibly TRBD1 (5 bases). The CDR3 has 13 residues. V was pared by 8 bases and J by 0 bases, with 10 bases between. From germline, CDR1 is SGHAT and CDR2 FQNNGV. The CDR3 region has the DNA TGTGCCAGCTCCGACAGCAACCAAGAGACCCAGTACTTC. This codes for CASSDSNQETQYF.

The chain carries TRBV28 and TRBJ2-3, with 13 bases identical to TRBD2. Germline CDR1 MDHEN, CDR2 SYDVKM. The CDR3 has 17 residues. The trim removed 5 bases at V and 2 bases at J, leaving 7 bases unmatched. The CDR3 DNA sequence: TGTGCCAGCAGTCCCTCCGGGACTAGCGGGAACACAGATACGCAGTATTTT. Protein product: CASSPSGTSGNTDTQYF.

The CDR3 loop reads CASPSLAESYEQYF. The CDR3 DNA follows: TGTGCCAGCCCGTCCCTAGCGGAATCCTACGAGCAGTACTTC. V is TRBV5-8 and J is TRBJ2-7, with TRBD2 matching 7 bases. V shed 7 bases, J shed 1 base, and the junction held 8 bases outside the gene matches. Germline-derived CDR1 and CDR2 are SGHTS and YDEGEE. The CDR3 runs to 14 residues.

This clone was found once. The chain has TRBV6-2 or TRBV6-3 and TRBJ1-4; maybe TRBD1 (5 bases). The germline gives CDR1 MNHEY, CDR2 SVGEGT. Trimming removed 6 bases at V and 0 bases at J, with 11 bases between. The CDR3 contains 15 residues. The CDR3 spells CASSRQTATNEKLFF. In DNA, the CDR3 is TGTGCCAGCAGCAGACAGACAGCAACTAATGAAAAACTGTTTTTT.

The chain has TRBV12-3 or TRBV12-4 and TRBJ2-3; perhaps TRBD1 as D (5 bases). CDR3 length: 12 amino acids. V lost 4 bases and J lost 5, with 7 bases in between. CDR3 nucleotide sequence: TGTGCCAGCAGTTCCCAGGGAGATACGCAGTATTTT. It yields the protein CASSSQGDTQYF.

CDR3 sequence: CASSQVIGTGFSEQYF. CDR3 DNA sequence: TGTGCCAGCAGCCAAGTTATCGGGACTGGATTCTCGGAGCAGTACTTC. The chain has TRBV4-2 and TRBJ2-7; maybe TRBD2 (6 bases). Germline values: CDR1 LGHNA, CDR2 YNFKEQ. The V and J ends lost 1 base and 7 bases respectively, with 20 bases between them. The CDR3 is made up of 16 amino acids.

V gene TRBV15 combines with J gene TRBJ2-7; 8 bases are shared with TRBD2. This CDR3 is 15 amino acids long. Germline V gives CDR1 LNHNV, CDR2 YYDKDF (reference sequence). J gave up 3 bases and V 0 bases, and 4 bases lay outside the gene matches. The CDR3 region is CATSRDPGLVYEQYF. The CDR3 DNA reads as TGTGCCACCAGCAGAGATCCGGGACTAGTCTACGAGCAGTACTTC.

The CDR3: CASSPGTGVETQYF. The CDR3 bases are TGTGCCAGCAGCCCGGGGACAGGGGTTGAGACCCAGTACTTC. V usage is TRBV7-3 and J usage is TRBJ2-5; 10 nucleotides line up with TRBD1. With 5 bases clipped from V and 5 bases from J, the junction kept 5 bases outside the gene matches. Germline CDR1 SGHTA, CDR2 FQGTGA. The CDR3 totals 14 residues.

The J gene is TRBJ2-2, the V gene TRBV15; D possibly corresponds to TRBD2 (6 bases). The CDR3 sequence is 18 residues long. CDR1 and CDR2 (germline): LNHNV, YYDKDF (reference sequence). Trimming cost V 3 bases and J 0 bases, with 17 bases left between them. The CDR3 protein is CATSSPPERAANTGELFF. In DNA, the CDR3 is TGTGCCACCAGCAGCCCCCCGGAGCGGGCCGCGAACACCGGGGAGCTGTTTTTT. Full variable domain (remainder filled in from reference TRBV15 and TRBJ2-2): DAMVIQNPRYQVTQFGKPVTLSCSQTLNHNVMYWYQQKSSQAPKLLFHYYDKDFNNEADTPDNFQSRRPNTSFCFLDIRSPGLGDTAMYLCATSSPPERAANTGELFFGEGSRLTVL.

This rearrangement joins TRBV7-9 to TRBJ2-7; 8 bases fit TRBD1. Trimming cost V 5 bases and J 5 bases; bases outside gene matches: 8. The germline CDR1 and CDR2 sequences are SEHNR and FQNEAQ (reference sequence). This CDR3 is 14 amino acids long. CDR3 DNA: TGTGCCAGCAGCAAAGGGGACAGGTCCCACGAGCAGTACTTC. Amino acid sequence: CASSKGDRSHEQYF.

This chain uses TRBV27 with TRBJ1-2; D gene unclear. V dropped 8 bases and J dropped 8 bases, with 24 bases sitting between them. The CDR3 is 15 amino acids. Per germline, CDR1 MNHEY and CDR2 SMNVEV (reference sequence). The CDR3 DNA reads as TGTGCCAGCTCTTTAACGGCCACTAGGACGGTGGGCTACACCTTC. Encoded protein: CASSLTATRTVGYTF.

This chain joins TRBV5-1 and TRBJ1-5, with 7 bases that match TRBD1. This CDR3 is 15 amino acids long. The germline gives CDR1 SGHRS, CDR2 YFSETQ. The V gene end was trimmed by 4 bases and the J gene end by 1 base; junction bases not matched to a gene: 5. In DNA, the CDR3 is TGCGCCAGCAGCCCGACAGGGTTGAGCAATCAGCCCCAGCATTTT. Translated, it gives CASSPTGLSNQPQHF. Combining the CDR3 with reference TRBV5-1 and TRBJ1-5 gives the whole variable domain KAGVTQTPRYLIKTRGQQVTLSCSPISGHRSVSWYQQTPGQGLQFLFEYFSETQRNKGNFPGRFSGRQFSNSRSEMNVSTLELGDSALYLCASSPTGLSNQPQHFGDGTRLSIL.

The rearrangement joins TRBV10-3 to TRBJ2-7; 12 nucleotides line up with TRBD2. CDR1 is ENHRY and CDR2 is SYGVKD in the germline V gene. The CDR3 extends over 12 amino acids. Trimming took 11 bases from V and 7 from J; bases not matched to a gene: 6. The CDR3 DNA reads as TGTGCCTCGGGTCTAGCGGGAGGGGAGCAGTACTTC. This codes for CASGLAGGEQYF.